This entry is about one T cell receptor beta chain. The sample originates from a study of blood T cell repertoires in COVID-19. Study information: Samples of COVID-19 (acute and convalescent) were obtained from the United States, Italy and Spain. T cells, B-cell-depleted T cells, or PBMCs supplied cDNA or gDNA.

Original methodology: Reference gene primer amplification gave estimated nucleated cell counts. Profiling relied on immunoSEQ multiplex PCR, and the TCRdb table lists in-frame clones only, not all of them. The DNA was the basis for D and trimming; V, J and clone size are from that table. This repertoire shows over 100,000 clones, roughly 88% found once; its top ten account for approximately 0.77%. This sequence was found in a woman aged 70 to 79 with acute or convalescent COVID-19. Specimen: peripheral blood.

The CDR3 is CASSPRTGTYGYTF. CDR3 DNA: TGTGCCAGCTCACCACGAACAGGGACCTATGGCTACACCTTC. The chain links TRBV18 to TRBJ1-2; the D gene is possibly TRBD1 (6 bases). This CDR3 spans 14 amino acids. Germline V gives CDR1 KGHSH, CDR2 LQKENI. Trimming removed 1 base from V and 4 bases from J, with 10 bases in between.